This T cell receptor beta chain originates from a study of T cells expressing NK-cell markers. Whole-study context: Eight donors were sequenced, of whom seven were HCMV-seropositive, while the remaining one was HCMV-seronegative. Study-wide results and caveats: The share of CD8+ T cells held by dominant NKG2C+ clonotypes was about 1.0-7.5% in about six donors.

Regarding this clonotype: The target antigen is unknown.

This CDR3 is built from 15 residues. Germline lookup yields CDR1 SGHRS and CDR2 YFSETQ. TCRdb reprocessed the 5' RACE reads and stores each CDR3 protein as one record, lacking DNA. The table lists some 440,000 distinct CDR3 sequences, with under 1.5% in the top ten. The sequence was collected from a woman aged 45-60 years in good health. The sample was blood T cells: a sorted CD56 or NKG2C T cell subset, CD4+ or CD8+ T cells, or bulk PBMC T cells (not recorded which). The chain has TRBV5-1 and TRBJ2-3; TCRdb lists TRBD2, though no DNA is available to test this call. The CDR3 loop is CASSLAPGLTDTQYF.